The 10 T cell receptor beta chains presented below share a single source sample, sequenced in a study of shared T cell receptors in the human thymus. Assay: immunoSEQ multiplex PCR; the TCRdb copy retains only in-frame clones and omits some. The table includes 450,000 to 650,000 clones, approximately 80% detected once. The sample also formed part of further work on human thymus T cells.

The sample comprised thymocytes. All receptors come from a boy less than two years old with a congenital heart defect.

V gene TRBV9 combines with J gene TRBJ2-7; D might be TRBD1 (5 bases). In germline, CDR1 is SGDLS, CDR2 YYNGEE. CDR3 length: 13 residues. V was shortened by 0 bases and J by 3 bases, with 7 bases between the two germline ends. CDR3 residues: CASSVEGHYEQYF. CDR3 DNA sequence: TGTGCCAGCAGCGTAGAGGGGCACTACGAGCAGTACTTC.

V usage is TRBV19 and J usage is TRBJ2-5, with 12 bases fitting TRBD2. The CDR3 extends over 17 amino acids. Per germline, CDR1 LNHDA and CDR2 SQIVND (reference sequence). The trim removed 0 bases at V and 7 bases at J, leaving 9 bases unmatched. CDR3 DNA sequence: TGTGCCAGTAGTATAGAGGCTAGCGGGAGGGCTGCAGGGACCCAGTACTTC. Its protein is CASSIEASGRAAGTQYF.

This clone showed up just a few times. This sequence joins TRBV9 and TRBJ1-2, with 8 bases identical to TRBD1. Germline V CDR1 and CDR2: SGDLS, YYNGEE. The CDR3 totals 15 residues. Trimming at V came to 0 bases and at J to 7 bases, leaving 8 bases not matched to a gene. The DNA for the CDR3 is TGTGCCAGCAGCGTAGCGAGACAGGGGAACAGTGGCTACACCTTC. It yields the protein CASSVARQGNSGYTF.

The chain is built from TRBV9 and TRBJ1-2; the D is unclear. The germline V and J ends were trimmed by 0 bases and 4 bases, with 13 bases remaining between them. CDR1 is SGDLS, CDR2 YYNGEE, per germline. The CDR3 is made up of 15 amino acids. The CDR3 sequence: CASSVGRAQFYGYTF. The CDR3 DNA is TGTGCCAGCAGCGTAGGGAGGGCACAGTTCTATGGCTACACCTTC.

The table lists this clone with a count of one. The chain is built from TRBV27 and TRBJ2-3, with a weak D call TRBD2 (6 bases). CDR1 and CDR2 (germline): MNHEY, SMNVEV (reference sequence). Deletions cut 11 bases from V and 4 bases from J, with 28 bases between. The CDR3 loop spans 17 amino acids. CDR3 loop: CAPVAGLGGEEADTQYF. CDR3 sequence (DNA): TGTGCCCCCGTTGCGGGCCTCGGCGGGGAGGAGGCAGATACGCAGTATTTT.

This chain links TRBV4-3 with TRBJ1-5; D unresolved. This CDR3 contains 13 residues. The V gene's germline CDR1 is LGHNA and CDR2 YSLEER. Trimming removed 4 bases at V and 5 bases at J, with 9 bases between. The CDR3 here is CASSPSQHQPQHF. For the CDR3, the DNA is TGCGCCAGCAGCCCGTCACAGCATCAGCCCCAGCATTTT.

The chain is built from TRBV5-6 and TRBJ1-2, with TRBD1 matching over 7 bases. CDR1 and CDR2 from the germline V gene are SGHDT and YYEEEE. The CDR3 totals 14 residues. J gave up 5 bases and V 4 bases, and 8 bases lay outside the gene matches. DNA of the CDR3: TGTGCCAGCAGCCGGGGACAGCCTCGGTATGGCTACACCTTC. Amino acids: CASSRGQPRYGYTF.

This chain uses TRBV11-3 with TRBJ2-7, with TRBD1 as a possible D gene (6 bases). The germline V and J ends were trimmed by 5 bases and 5 bases, with 22 bases remaining between them. CDR3 length equals 16 residues. CDR1 is SGHNT, CDR2 YENEEA, per germline. CDR3 protein: CASSTGQGATSDEQYF. In DNA, the CDR3 is TGTGCCAGCAGCACAGGGCAAGGGGCAACCTCGGACGAGCAGTACTTC.

V usage is TRBV7-2 and J usage is TRBJ2-5; 8 bases agree with TRBD2. V lost 4 bases to trimming and J lost 5 bases; unmatched junction nucleotides: 3. This CDR3 contains 13 residues. The germline V gene encodes CDR1 SGHTA and CDR2 FQGNSA. CDR3 DNA sequence: TGTGCCAGCAGCTACAGCGGGGGTGAGACCCAGTACTTC. As protein: CASSYSGGETQYF.

The chain uses TRBV5-4 and TRBJ2-7; TRBD1 matches at 8 bases. Germline V gene lookup returns CDR1 SGHNT and CDR2 YYREEE (reference sequence). The CDR3 sequence is 14 residues long. The ends lost 4 bases at V and 3 bases at J; junction bases unmatched: 6. CDR3 in amino acids: CASSVRDRNYEQYF. The DNA for the CDR3 is TGTGCCAGCAGCGTCCGGGACAGGAACTACGAGCAGTACTTC.